The sequence of this T cell receptor beta chain was determined in a study of identical twins. Per germline, CDR1 MNHEY and CDR2 SVGAGI. The CDR3 spans 17 residues. V dropped 0 bases and J dropped 4; count of bases not matched to a gene: 10. MiXCR, applied by TCRdb to the 5' RACE reads, yields one record per CDR3 protein. The sample contains fewer than 500,000 distinct CDR3 sequences, roughly an eighth of which appear only once. This same sample was also taken into another study, of yellow fever vaccine responses in identical twins.

The V call is TRBV6-5, the J call TRBJ2-3; 7 positions agree with TRBD1. The receptor comes from a young woman in good health. The sample consisted of CD4+ T cells sorted from blood. The CDR3 DNA is TGTGCCAGCAGTTACTCATCAAGGGGGCTGATCGCAGATACGCAGTATTTT. It codes for CASSYSSRGLIADTQYF.